Shown below are 2 T cell receptor beta chains from a single sample sequenced in a study of early T cells in non-severe SARS-CoV-2 infection listed by TCRdb under 2021. The library was obtained by 5' RACE. These reads were obtained on a NextSeq 500. TCRdb reran the public reads through fastp at Q25 and MiXCR, keeping productive beta chains. Each entry merges the rows of one CDR3 protein and shows their most common DNA and genes. Across this sample there are almost 30,000 distinct CDR3 sequences, with under 6% seen only once. About 5.8% of the sample rests with the top ten. The sample taken for sequencing was whole blood. These receptor sequences come from an adult who was a healthcare worker with PCR-confirmed SARS-CoV-2 infection or an uninfected control (not recorded which).

The table lists this clonotype with a few counts. V and J are TRBV4-2 and TRBJ2-5; the match to TRBD2 covers 7 bases. Unmatched junction bases numbered 9, after V lost 3 bases and J lost 5 bases. The CDR3 has 15 residues. Per the germline V gene, CDR1 is LGHNA and CDR2 is YNFKEQ. Here the CDR3 DNA reads TGTGCCAGCAGCCACCCCGGAGGGCGGGGGGAGACCCAGTACTTC. Encoded protein: CASSHPGGRGETQYF.

This clonotype was seen ten or more times. This chain joins TRBV18 and TRBJ1-5, with D unresolved. Germline lookup yields CDR1 KGHSH and CDR2 LQKENI. V dropped 2 bases and J dropped 1 base, with 15 bases sitting between them. This CDR3 has 17 amino acids. DNA of the CDR3: TGTGCCAGCTCACCAACCCTCGCGGGGTTGAGCAATCAGCCCCAGCATTTT. Encoded protein: CASSPTLAGLSNQPQHF.